The T cell receptor (beta chain) under discussion was sequenced for a study of control samples from healthy donors and cancer patients. This table comes from immunoSEQ multiplex PCR, and its TCRdb copy is limited to in-frame clones, with some not included. The sample lists tens of thousands of clones, approximately 95% occurring once. Germline-derived CDR1 and CDR2 are MDHEN and SYDVKM. This CDR3 spans 15 amino acids. V shed 2 bases and J 7 bases; nucleotides not matched to a gene: 8. V usage is TRBV28 and J usage is TRBJ1-5; 7 bases align to TRBD1. The sequencing input was blood. This clonotype originated in a woman younger than 45 in good health. The CDR3, as DNA: TGTGCCAGCAGTTTAGACAGGGACCACCCCCAGCCCCAGCATTTT. This encodes CASSLDRDHPQPQHF.